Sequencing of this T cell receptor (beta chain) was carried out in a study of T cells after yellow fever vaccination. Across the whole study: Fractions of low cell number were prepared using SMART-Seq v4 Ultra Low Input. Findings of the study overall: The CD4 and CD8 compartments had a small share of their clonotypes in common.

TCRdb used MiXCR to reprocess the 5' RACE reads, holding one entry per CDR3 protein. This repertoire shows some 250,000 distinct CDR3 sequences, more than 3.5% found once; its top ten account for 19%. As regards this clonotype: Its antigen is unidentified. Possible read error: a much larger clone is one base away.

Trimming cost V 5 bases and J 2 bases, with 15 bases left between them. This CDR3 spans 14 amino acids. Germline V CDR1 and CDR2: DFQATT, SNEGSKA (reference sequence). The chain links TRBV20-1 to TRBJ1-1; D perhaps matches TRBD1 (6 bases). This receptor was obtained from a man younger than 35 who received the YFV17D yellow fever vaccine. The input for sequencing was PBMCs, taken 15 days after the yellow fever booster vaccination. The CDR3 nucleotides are TGCAGTGCTGGGATAAGGACAGTTAACACTGAAGCTTTCTTT. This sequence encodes CSAGIRTVNTEAFF.